This T cell receptor beta chain was recovered during a study of blood T cell repertoires in COVID-19. Methods used by the authors: Amplification from reference gene primers served as the basis for estimated nucleated cell counts. Profiled with immunoSEQ multiplex PCR; TCRdb holds only in-frame clones, not every one. For V, J and clone size, that table is used; D and trimming come from the DNA. The table lists 55,000 to 95,000 clones, roughly 79% of them singletons. Trimming at V came to 3 bases and at J to 7 bases, leaving 17 bases not matched to a gene. Germline V gene sequence: CDR1 KGHSH, CDR2 LQKENI. CDR3 length: 18 amino acids.

This chain joins TRBV18 and TRBJ2-1; TRBD1 matches 8 bases. The specimen was peripheral blood. The sequence came from a woman in her 70s with acute or convalescent COVID-19. CDR3 sequence: CASSPMNKIRTGKNEQFF. The CDR3 region has the DNA TGTGCCAGCTCACCGATGAATAAAATCAGGACAGGGAAGAATGAGCAGTTCTTC.